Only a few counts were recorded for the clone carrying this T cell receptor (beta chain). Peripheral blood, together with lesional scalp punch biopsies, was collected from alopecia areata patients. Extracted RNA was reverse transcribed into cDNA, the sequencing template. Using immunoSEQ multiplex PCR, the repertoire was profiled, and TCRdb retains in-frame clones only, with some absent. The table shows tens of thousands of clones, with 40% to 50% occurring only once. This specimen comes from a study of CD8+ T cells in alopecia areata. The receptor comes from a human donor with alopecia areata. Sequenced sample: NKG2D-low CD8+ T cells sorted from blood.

The chain's CDR3 is CASSLHQGRSTDTQYF. The CDR3 nucleotides are TGCGCCAGCAGCCTACACCAGGGGAGGAGCACAGATACGCAGTATTTT. J is TRBJ2-3 and V is TRBV4-3; D may correspond to TRBD1 or TRBD2 (6 bases each). V was shortened by 4 bases and J by 0 bases, with 14 bases between the two germline ends. This CDR3 contains 16 residues. Germline V lookup: CDR1 LGHNA, CDR2 YSLEER.